Listed below are T cell receptor beta chains from one sample, sequenced in a study of T cell responses to AZD1222 COVID-19 vaccine. Only in-frame clones appear in the TCRdb table, and some are missing; sequencing was by immunoSEQ multiplex PCR. Of some 61,000 clones in the sample, more than 75% are singletons; the top ten hold around a sixth. Sequencing was performed on peripheral blood, taken on day 0 of AZD1222 vaccination. All receptors derive from an adult in good health. CDR3s leave out the opening cysteine and the closing phenylalanine or tryptophan. The order of the fields is J gene, V gene, CDR3 protein.

j_gene: TRBJ1-6; v_gene: TRBV28; CDR3aa: ASSPRGPSLH
j_gene: TRBJ1-5; v_gene: TRBV2; CDR3aa: ATEMGKGQPQH
j_gene: TRBJ2-2; v_gene: TRBV12-5; CDR3aa: ASGGLGLGELF
j_gene: TRBJ1-4; v_gene: TRBV24-1; CDR3aa: ATSDSGPAEKLF
j_gene: TRBJ2-7; v_gene: TRBV7-9; CDR3aa: ASSQYDSSYEQY
j_gene: TRBJ2-5; v_gene: TRBV7-9; CDR3aa: ASSPSWTPGGETQY
j_gene: TRBJ2-5; v_gene: TRBV5-1; CDR3aa: ASAGTGTRETQY
j_gene: TRBJ1-2; v_gene: TRBV6-2/TRBV6-3; CDR3aa: ASSYPFRTGYGYT
j_gene: TRBJ2-6; v_gene: TRBV27; CDR3aa: ASSLFPPGQGASGANVLT
j_gene: TRBJ1-1; v_gene: TRBV5-4; CDR3aa: ASSLGGVMNTEAF
j_gene: TRBJ1-4; v_gene: TRBV5-6; CDR3aa: ASSTDRARLATNEKLF
j_gene: TRBJ1-5; v_gene: TRBV6-1; CDR3aa: ASSEEQGINQPQH
j_gene: TRBJ1-6; v_gene: TRBV2; CDR3aa: ASMDRESSPLH
j_gene: TRBJ2-3; v_gene: TRBV9; CDR3aa: ASSGFSGTRPSSTDTQY
j_gene: TRBJ2-3; v_gene: TRBV7-8; CDR3aa: ASSLLAAYTDTQY
j_gene: TRBJ2-2; v_gene: TRBV19; CDR3aa: ASSIVSFSSTGELF
j_gene: TRBJ1-4; v_gene: TRBV27; CDR3aa: ASRRQGALNEKLF
j_gene: TRBJ2-2; v_gene: TRBV18; CDR3aa: ASSPGRAATGELF
j_gene: TRBJ1-5; v_gene: TRBV19; CDR3aa: ASSFQVVQPQH
j_gene: TRBJ1-5; v_gene: TRBV7-2; CDR3aa: ASSLGRPNQPQH
j_gene: TRBJ1-2; v_gene: TRBV25-1; CDR3aa: ASSGPQYRVGGYT
j_gene: TRBJ2-5; v_gene: TRBV9; CDR3aa: ASSSSGGRRETQY
j_gene: TRBJ2-5; v_gene: TRBV7-2; CDR3aa: ASSSLGGGPTETQY
j_gene: TRBJ1-5; v_gene: TRBV19; CDR3aa: ASTMGVSQPQH
j_gene: TRBJ1-3; v_gene: TRBV28; CDR3aa: ASSVTGDSSGNTIY
j_gene: TRBJ1-5; v_gene: TRBV7-2; CDR3aa: ASSLGASSNQPQH
j_gene: TRBJ1-5; v_gene: TRBV30; CDR3aa: AWSRKDRVNQPQH
j_gene: TRBJ1-1; v_gene: TRBV20-1; CDR3aa: SPKGADEAF
j_gene: TRBJ1-1; v_gene: TRBV11-1; CDR3aa: ASSPQGPGDEAF
j_gene: TRBJ2-7; v_gene: TRBV4-2; CDR3aa: ASSDDLGGGGEQY
j_gene: TRBJ2-3; v_gene: TRBV5-5; CDR3aa: ASSPASLGTDTQY
j_gene: TRBJ1-5; v_gene: TRBV5-6; CDR3aa: ASSFLQGDNQPQH
j_gene: TRBJ1-5; v_gene: TRBV11-2; CDR3aa: ASSLRNPLGFGNQPQH